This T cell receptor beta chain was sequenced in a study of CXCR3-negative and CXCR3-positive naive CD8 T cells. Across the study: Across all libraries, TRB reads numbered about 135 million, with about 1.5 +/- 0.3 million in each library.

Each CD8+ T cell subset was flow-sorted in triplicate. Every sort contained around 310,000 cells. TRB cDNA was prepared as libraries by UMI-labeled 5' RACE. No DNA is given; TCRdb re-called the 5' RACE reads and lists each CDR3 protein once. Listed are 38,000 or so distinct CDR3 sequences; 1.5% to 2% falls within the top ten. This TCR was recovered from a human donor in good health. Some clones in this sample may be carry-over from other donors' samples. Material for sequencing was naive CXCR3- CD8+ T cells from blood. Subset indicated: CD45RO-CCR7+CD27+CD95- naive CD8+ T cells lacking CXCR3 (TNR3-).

The CDR3 sequence is CSVRVGTEAFF. The rearrangement links TRBV29-1 to TRBJ1-1. The CDR3 has 11 amino acids. In germline, CDR1 is SQVTM, CDR2 ANQGSEA.